This T cell receptor (beta chain) was recorded in a study of response to subunit inactivated influenza vaccine. TCRdb recomputed calls from the RT-PCR reads with MiXCR, one row per CDR3 protein. This repertoire shows roughly 650,000 distinct CDR3 sequences, approximately 15% found once; its top ten account for under 14%. This CDR3 is built from 15 residues. J lost 7 bases, V lost 3 bases, and 6 bases had no gene match. Study results and caveats: It was suggested by the authors that few new T cells are recruited by each seasonal influenza vaccination.

This clonotype was seen more than once but under ten times. Antigen: not known. The sequence came from a man between 50 and 59 years old who received an inactivated influenza vaccine. Source: PBMCs from blood, taken 12 days after vaccination. The V gene is TRBV12-3 or TRBV12-4, the J gene TRBJ2-1; 10 bases are a match to TRBD2. CDR3 loop: CASSFLAGERNEQFF. CDR3 DNA sequence: TGTGCCAGCAGTTTCCTAGCGGGAGAGAGGAATGAGCAGTTCTTC.